Following are 26 T cell receptor beta chains from one sample sequenced in a study of T cell responses to AZD1222 COVID-19 vaccine. Assay used: immunoSEQ multiplex PCR; TCRdb lists only in-frame clones, some missing. The table shows 75,000 to 95,000 clones, with roughly 84% occurring only once. Material: peripheral blood, obtained on day 0 of AZD1222 vaccination. The receptors come from an adult in good health.

This clone was counted a single time. This chain connects TRBV3-1 (or the pseudogene TRBV3-2) to TRBJ1-2, with D possibly matching TRBD1 (6 bases). Germline values: CDR1 LGHDT, CDR2 YNNKEL (reference sequence). Between the trimmed V and J ends, which lost 1 base and 7 bases, there was a span of 19 bases. The CDR3 runs to 16 residues. CDR3 sequence: CASSQGQGRPYGGYTF. For the CDR3, the DNA is TGTGCCAGCAGCCAAGGCCAGGGGAGGCCGTACGGTGGCTACACCTTC.

This chain connects TRBV9 to TRBJ1-1; 10 bases fit TRBD1. Trimming took 3 bases from V and 5 from J; bases not matched to a gene: 4. Germline values: CDR1 SGDLS, CDR2 YYNGEE. CDR3 length equals 14 residues. The CDR3 DNA follows: TGTGCCAGCAGCGAGGGACAGGGGAGAACTGAAGCTTTCTTT. It is translated as CASSEGQGRTEAFF.

A remark on this clone: Other DNA variants within this sample encode the same CDR3. V usage is TRBV6-2 or TRBV6-3 and J usage is TRBJ2-3; no firm D call. The CDR3 length is 12 residues. The ends were cut back, 0 bases at V and 5 bases at J, with 3 bases in the middle. Germline CDR1 MNHEY, CDR2 SVGEGT. Here the CDR3 DNA reads TGTGCCAGCAGTTACTCGAAAGATACGCAGTATTTT. Translation: CASSYSKDTQYF.

The V and J genes are TRBV28 and TRBJ2-2; 9 bases align to TRBD1. This CDR3 comprises 17 residues. Germline V gene lookup returns CDR1 MDHEN and CDR2 SYDVKM. V lost 3 bases, J lost 4 bases, and 9 bases stayed unmatched. CDR3 region: CASSFGGQGWSTGELFF. CDR3 nucleotides: TGTGCCAGCAGTTTTGGGGGACAGGGATGGAGCACCGGGGAGCTGTTTTTT.

The gene calls are TRBV7-6 and TRBJ1-3, with D uncertain. There are 16 residues in the CDR3. The V end was cut by 1 base, the J end by 0 bases, with 10 bases between. Germline CDR1 and CDR2: SGHVS and FNYEAQ. CDR3 sequence (DNA): TGTGCCAGCAGCTTAGTCGGAGCAAACTCTGGAAACACCATATATTTT. This encodes CASSLVGANSGNTIYF.

The chain is built from TRBV3-1 (or the pseudogene TRBV3-2) and TRBJ1-5, with a weak D call TRBD1 (6 bases). Trimming removed 6 bases at V and 1 base at J, with 13 bases between. The CDR3 is 15 residues long. The germline V gene encodes CDR1 LGHDT and CDR2 YNNKEL (reference sequence). The CDR3 DNA is TGTGCCAGCAGACCCAGGGGAATCAGCAATCAGCCCCAGCATTTT. Amino acid sequence: CASRPRGISNQPQHF.

J is TRBJ1-5 and V is TRBV7-9; perhaps TRBD1 as D (6 bases). There are 15 residues in the CDR3. Trimming stripped 2 bases from V and 7 bases from J, with 15 bases between. Germline-derived CDR1 and CDR2 are SEHNR and FQNEAQ (reference sequence). For the CDR3, the DNA is TGTGCCAGCAGCTTAACAGGGAAGCTGGAGCAGCCCCAGCATTTT. The encoded protein is CASSLTGKLEQPQHF.

This clone was recorded a few times. The chain joins TRBV4-2 to TRBJ2-3, with TRBD2 matching over 7 bases. This CDR3 spans 14 amino acids. Germline CDR1 is LGHNA and CDR2 is YNFKEQ. V was clipped by 2 bases and J by 1 base; unmatched bases: 0. For the CDR3, the DNA is TGTGCCAGCAGCCAACGGGGGGGCACAGATACGCAGTATTTT. It specifies CASSQRGGTDTQYF.

The chain has TRBV2 and TRBJ2-3; 11 nucleotides align to TRBD1. The CDR3 runs 14 residues. Germline trimming cut 6 bases from V and 3 bases from J; bases unmatched to any gene: 2. Germline assignment: CDR1 SNHLY and CDR2 FYNNEI. For the CDR3, the DNA is TGTGCCAGCAGAGGGACAGGGGGGACAGATACGCAGTATTTT. Its protein product is CASRGTGGTDTQYF.

The CDR3 reads CAIIRGGGYTF. The CDR3 DNA follows: TGTGCCATAATAAGGGGCGGAGGCTACACCTTC. This sequence joins TRBV6-5 and TRBJ1-2; tentatively, D is TRBD1 (5 bases). CDR3 size: 11 residues. In germline, CDR1 is MNHEY, CDR2 SVGAGI. The ends were cut back, 10 bases at V and 8 bases at J, with 14 bases in the middle.

A few counts support this clone. The chain employs TRBV5-4 and TRBJ2-2; D unresolved. Deletions cut 3 bases from V and 14 bases from J, with 8 bases between. CDR1 and CDR2 (germline): SGHNT, YYREEE (reference sequence). CDR3 size: 10 residues. CDR3 residues: CASSSPLLFF. The DNA of the CDR3 is TGTGCCAGCAGCTCGCCGTTACTGTTTTTT.

V usage is TRBV28 and J usage is TRBJ1-5; TRBD1 matches at 7 bases. Trimming at V came to 6 bases and at J to 0 bases, leaving 5 bases not matched to a gene. From germline, CDR1 is MDHEN and CDR2 SYDVKM. The CDR3 covers 15 residues. Here the CDR3 DNA reads TGTGCCAGCAGGCAGGGGGGTTATAGCAATCAGCCCCAGCATTTT. As protein: CASRQGGYSNQPQHF.

The gene calls are TRBV4-1 and TRBJ2-3; TRBD1 matches 10 bases. The ends lost 2 bases at V and 5 bases at J; junction bases unmatched: 4. The CDR3 consists of 15 residues. Germline V gene data show CDR1 as MGHRA and CDR2 as YSYEKL. The CDR3 is CASSQSGQGGDTQYF. The CDR3 nucleotides are TGCGCCAGCAGCCAATCAGGACAGGGGGGAGATACGCAGTATTTT.

This chain joins TRBV6-2 or TRBV6-3 and TRBJ1-1, with D perhaps TRBD1 (6 bases). In germline, CDR1 is MNHEY, CDR2 SVGEGT. CDR3 length: 14 residues. The V and J ends lost 2 bases and 7 bases respectively, with 14 bases between them. CDR3 in DNA: TGTGCCAGCAGTTACGGGGGAACAGGGTATGAAGCTTTCTTT. Its translation is CASSYGGTGYEAFF.

The chain carries TRBV5-1 and TRBJ1-4, with D possibly being TRBD1 (6 bases). Germline-derived CDR1 and CDR2 are SGHRS and YFSETQ. The V end was cut by 3 bases, the J end by 4 bases, with 16 bases between. CDR3 length: 16 residues. The CDR3 sequence: CASSSGRGAINEKLFF. Here the CDR3 DNA reads TGCGCCAGCAGCTCGGGACGGGGGGCGATTAATGAAAAACTGTTTTTT.

V usage is TRBV6-5 and J usage is TRBJ1-3; D is undetermined. The CDR3 has 12 amino acids. Germline V lookup: CDR1 MNHEY, CDR2 SVGAGI. Trimming stripped 8 bases from V and 3 bases from J, with 8 bases between. CDR3 sequence reads: CASEADGNTIYF. CDR3 DNA sequence: TGTGCCAGCGAGGCTGATGGAAACACCATATATTTT.

This clone was found once. V gene TRBV19 combines with J gene TRBJ2-7; 9 bases are shared with TRBD1. This CDR3 has 15 amino acids. V gave up 10 bases and J gave up 2 bases; unmatched junction bases: 12. CDR1 LNHDA and CDR2 SQIVND come from the germline V gene (reference sequence). The CDR3 sequence: CATKGPGQGPYEQYF. CDR3 coding DNA: TGTGCCACCAAAGGACCGGGACAGGGTCCCTACGAGCAGTACTTC.

This sequence joins TRBV6-2 or TRBV6-3 and TRBJ1-5; TRBD1 is a possible D gene (5 bases). Trimming shortened V by 0 bases and J by 2 bases, and 14 bases separated the two germline ends. CDR1 MNHEY and CDR2 SVGEGT come from the germline V gene. The CDR3 spans 17 residues. CDR3 nucleotides: TGTGCCAGCAGTTACTCGAGGCAGGGAAAGGGCAATCAGCCCCAGCATTTT. Protein sequence: CASSYSRQGKGNQPQHF.

This clone is a singleton in its sample. The chain recombines TRBV2 with TRBJ2-3, with 7 nucleotides matching TRBD1. With 6 bases clipped from V and 2 bases from J, the junction kept 2 bases outside the gene matches. Germline CDR1 and CDR2: SNHLY and FYNNEI. The CDR3 contains 13 residues. The CDR3 DNA reads as TGTGCCAGCAGCAGGGGGATCACAGATACGCAGTATTTT. Translating gives CASSRGITDTQYF. The full variable domain, rest sourced from reference TRBV2 and TRBJ2-3, is EPEVTQTPSHQVTQMGQEVILRCVPISNHLYFYWYRQILGQKVEFLVSFYNNEISEKSEIFDDQFSVERPDGSNFTLKIRSTKLEDSAMYFCASSRGITDTQYFGPGTRLTVL.

The chain links TRBV5-6 to TRBJ2-7, with 10 bases lining up with TRBD1. J gave up 4 bases and V 3 bases, and 4 bases lay outside the gene matches. CDR3 size: 14 residues. Per germline, CDR1 SGHDT and CDR2 YYEEEE. The CDR3, as DNA: TGTGCCAGCAGCTCGACAGGGGGCTTGTACGAGCAGTACTTC. This translates into CASSSTGGLYEQYF. Based on the CDR3 plus reference TRBV5-6 and TRBJ2-7, the full variable domain is DAGVTQSPTHLIKTRGQQVTLRCSPKSGHDTVSWYQQALGQGPQFIFQYYEEEERQRGNFPDRFSGHQFPNYSSELNVNALLLGDSALYLCASSSTGGLYEQYFGPGTRLTVT.

V gene TRBV15 combines with J gene TRBJ1-1; maybe TRBD1 (5 bases). Per the germline V gene, CDR1 is LNHNV and CDR2 is YYDKDF (reference sequence). V dropped 6 bases and J dropped 0 bases, with 17 bases sitting between them. CDR3 size: 16 residues. In DNA form, the CDR3 reads TGTGCCACCAGAGACGACAGAGGGCGAATGAACACTGAAGCTTTCTTT. It yields the protein CATRDDRGRMNTEAFF.

Only one count was recorded for this clone. The J gene is TRBJ2-5, the V gene TRBV2, with 8 bases matching TRBD1. The trim removed 11 bases at V and 5 bases at J, leaving 7 bases unmatched. The CDR3 extends over 12 amino acids. Germline CDR1 is SNHLY and CDR2 is FYNNEI. CDR3 in amino acids: CAAQGAGETQYF. The CDR3, as DNA: TGTGCCGCCCAGGGGGCAGGGGAGACCCAGTACTTC. Full variable domain (remainder filled in from reference TRBV2 and TRBJ2-5): EPEVTQTPSHQVTQMGQEVILRCVPISNHLYFYWYRQILGQKVEFLVSFYNNEISEKSEIFDDQFSVERPDGSNFTLKIRSTKLEDSAMYFCAAQGAGETQYFGPGTRLLVL.

J is TRBJ2-6 and V is TRBV24-1, with a weak D call TRBD1 (5 bases). Germline CDR1 reads KGHDR; CDR2 reads SFDVKD. The CDR3 is 19 amino acids. Trimming removed 4 bases from V and 0 bases from J, with 18 bases in between. CDR3 sequence reads: CATSEPTGVSRSGANVLTF. Here the CDR3 DNA reads TGTGCCACCAGTGAACCTACAGGAGTGAGCCGCTCTGGGGCCAACGTCCTGACTTTC.

The chain combines TRBV4-3 with TRBJ2-3; 8 bases align to TRBD2. The junction had 9 bases not matched to a gene; V was cut back by 5 bases and J by 2 bases. CDR3 length equals 16 residues. Germline CDR1 LGHNA, CDR2 YSLEER. The CDR3 is CASSSRAGGPTDTQYF. DNA of the CDR3: TGCGCCAGCAGCTCCAGGGCGGGGGGCCCCACAGATACGCAGTATTTT.

The V call is TRBV7-2, the J call TRBJ2-7; perhaps TRBD1 as D (6 bases). Trimming shortened V by 5 bases and J by 4 bases, and 15 bases separated the two germline ends. Germline loops: CDR1 SGHTA, CDR2 FQGNSA. The CDR3 loop spans 14 amino acids. This chain's CDR3 is CASSPRGQGYEQYF. CDR3 DNA: TGTGCCAGCAGCCCCCGGGGCCAGGGGTACGAGCAGTACTTC. The complete variable domain, with remaining parts taken from reference TRBV7-2 and TRBJ2-7, reads GAGVSQSPSNKVTEKGKDVELRCDPISGHTALYWYRQSLGQGLEFLIYFQGNSAPDKSGLPSDRFSAERTGGSVSTLTIQRTQQEDSAVYLCASSPRGQGYEQYFGPGTRLTVT.

The V gene is TRBV6-6, the J gene TRBJ2-5, with D perhaps matching TRBD1 or TRBD2 (5 bases each). CDR3 size: 13 residues. The V gene's germline CDR1 is MNHNY and CDR2 SVGAGI (reference sequence). Trimming took off 7 bases at V and 7 bases at J, with 16 bases between the two ends. CDR3 coding DNA: TGTGCCAGCACCCCAGGGACCCTGGGGACCCAGTACTTC. It specifies CASTPGTLGTQYF.